The entry below describes one T cell receptor (beta chain). This sample was included in a study of control samples from healthy donors and cancer patients. The CDR3 consists of 17 residues. V gave up 5 bases and J gave up 2 bases, with 22 bases separating them. Germline lookup yields CDR1 SGHNT and CDR2 YENEEA. Sequencing was performed with immunoSEQ multiplex PCR; in TCRdb, only in-frame clones are kept and a portion is missing. The sample holds about 130,000 clones, roughly 90% seen once. The sequencing input was blood. This sequence originates from a man aged 45 to 65 in good health. The chain couples TRBV11-3 to TRBJ2-7; perhaps TRBD2 as D (6 bases). The CDR3 reads CASSLGWGEAGTYEQYF. CDR3 in DNA: TGTGCCAGCAGCCTCGGGTGGGGGGAGGCGGGGACCTACGAGCAGTACTTC.